This T cell receptor (beta chain) emerged from a study of blood T cell repertoires in COVID-19. CDR1 and CDR2 (germline): SGDLS, YYNGEE. J lost 12 bases, V lost 2 bases, and 6 bases had no gene match. The CDR3 has 13 amino acids. Generated by immunoSEQ multiplex PCR, the TCRdb table keeps only in-frame clones and is missing some. The sample lists about 110,000 clones, approximately 88% occurring once. Material for sequencing was peripheral blood. This TCR derives from a woman in her seventies with acute or convalescent COVID-19. J is TRBJ2-1 and V is TRBV9; 9 bases fit TRBD1. The CDR3 DNA reads as TGTGCCAGCAGCGTCGGGACAGGGTGGGGGCAGTTCTTC. Its translation: CASSVGTGWGQFF.